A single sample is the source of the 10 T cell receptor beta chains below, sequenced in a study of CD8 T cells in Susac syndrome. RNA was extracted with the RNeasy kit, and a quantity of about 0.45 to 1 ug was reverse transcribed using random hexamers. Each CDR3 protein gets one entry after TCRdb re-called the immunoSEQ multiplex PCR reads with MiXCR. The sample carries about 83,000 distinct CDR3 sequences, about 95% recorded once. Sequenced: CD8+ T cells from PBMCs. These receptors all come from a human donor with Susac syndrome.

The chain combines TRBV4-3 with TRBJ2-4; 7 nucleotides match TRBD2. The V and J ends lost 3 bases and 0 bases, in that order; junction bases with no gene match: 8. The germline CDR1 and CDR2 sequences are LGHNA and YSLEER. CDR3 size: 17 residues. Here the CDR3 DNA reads TGCGCCAGCAGCCATTTATGGGGGAGGGTAGCCAAAAACATTCAGTACTTC. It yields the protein CASSHLWGRVAKNIQYF.

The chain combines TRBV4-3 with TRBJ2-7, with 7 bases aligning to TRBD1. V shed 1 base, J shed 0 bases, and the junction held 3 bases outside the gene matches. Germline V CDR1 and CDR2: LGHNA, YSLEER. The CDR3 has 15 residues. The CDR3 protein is CASSQARDSSYEQYF. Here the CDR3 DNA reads TGCGCCAGCAGCCAAGCGAGGGACAGCTCCTACGAGCAGTACTTC.

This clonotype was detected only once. CDR3 residues: CSARDSDLEQYF. In nucleotides, the CDR3 is TGCAGCGCTCGGGACAGCGACCTTGAGCAGTACTTC. The chain has TRBV29-1 and TRBJ2-7; 7 nucleotides match TRBD1. Losses at the gene ends were 7 bases for V and 7 bases for J; bases not matched to a gene: 10. This CDR3 has 12 amino acids. Germline V gives CDR1 SQVTM, CDR2 ANQGSEA.

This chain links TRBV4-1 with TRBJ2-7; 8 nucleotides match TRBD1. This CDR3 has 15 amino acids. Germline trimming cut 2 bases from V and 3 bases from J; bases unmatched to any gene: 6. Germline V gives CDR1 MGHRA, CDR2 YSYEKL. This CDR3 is CASSQSPGQVYEQYV. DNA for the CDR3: TGCGCCAGCAGCCAATCACCGGGACAGGTCTACGAGCAGTACGTC.

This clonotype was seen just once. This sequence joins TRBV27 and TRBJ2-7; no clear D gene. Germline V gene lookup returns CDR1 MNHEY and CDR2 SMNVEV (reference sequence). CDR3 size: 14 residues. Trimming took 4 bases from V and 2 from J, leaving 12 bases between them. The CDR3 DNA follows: TGTGCCAGCAGTTCCCGTCCGGGTCCCTACGAGCAGTACGTC. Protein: CASSSRPGPYEQYV.

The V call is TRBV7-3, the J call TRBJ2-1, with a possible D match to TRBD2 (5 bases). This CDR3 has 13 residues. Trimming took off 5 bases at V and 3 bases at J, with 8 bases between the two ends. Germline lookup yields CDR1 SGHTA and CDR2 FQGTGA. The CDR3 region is CASSTSGYNEQFF. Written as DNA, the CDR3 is TGTGCCAGCAGCACCAGCGGCTACAATGAGCAGTTCTTC.

Here the CDR3 reads CASSLGHPNIQYF. The DNA of the CDR3 is TGTGCCAGCAGCTTAGGGCACCCGAACATTCAGTACTTC. This chain connects TRBV7-9 to TRBJ2-4, with unresolved D. V dropped 1 base and J dropped 7 bases, with 8 bases sitting between them. Germline lookup yields CDR1 SEHNR and CDR2 FQNEAQ (reference sequence). The CDR3 has 13 residues.

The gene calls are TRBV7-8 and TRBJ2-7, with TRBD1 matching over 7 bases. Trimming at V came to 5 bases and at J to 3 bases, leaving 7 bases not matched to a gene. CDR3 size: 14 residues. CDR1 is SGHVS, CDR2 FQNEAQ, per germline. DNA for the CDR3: TGTGCCAGCAGCCAGACAGGGCCAGGCTACGAGCAGTACTTC. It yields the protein CASSQTGPGYEQYF. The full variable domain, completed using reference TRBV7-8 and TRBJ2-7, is GAGVSQSPRYKVAKRGQDVALRCDPISGHVSLFWYQQALGQGPEFLTYFQNEAQLDKSGLPSDRFFAERPEGSVSTLKIQRTQQEDSAVYLCASSQTGPGYEQYFGPGTRLTVT.

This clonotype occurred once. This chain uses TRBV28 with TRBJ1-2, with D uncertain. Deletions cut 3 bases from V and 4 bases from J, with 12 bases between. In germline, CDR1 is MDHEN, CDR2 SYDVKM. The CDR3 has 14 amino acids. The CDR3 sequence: CASSLYVEPYGYTF. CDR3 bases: TGTGCCAGCAGTTTGTATGTGGAGCCCTATGGCTACACCTTC.

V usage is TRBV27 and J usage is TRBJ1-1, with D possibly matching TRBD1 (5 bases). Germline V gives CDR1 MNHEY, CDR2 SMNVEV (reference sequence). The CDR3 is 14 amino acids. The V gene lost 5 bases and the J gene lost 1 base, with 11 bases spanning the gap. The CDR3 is CASSVQGRNTEAFF. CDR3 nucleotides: TGTGCCAGCAGTGTGCAGGGAAGGAACACTGAAGCTTTCTTT.